What follows are 24 T cell receptor beta chains derived from one specimen sequenced in a study of blood T cell repertoires in COVID-19. Data came from immunoSEQ multiplex PCR; TCRdb stores just in-frame clones and leaves some out. Here the sample spans tens of thousands of clones, 79% being singletons. Sequencing used peripheral blood. The receptors were sampled from a man in his sixties with active or convalescent COVID-19.

This chain uses TRBV18 with TRBJ1-2; possible D gene TRBD1, 5 bases. The V end was cut by 9 bases, the J end by 3 bases, with 23 bases between. The length of the CDR3 is 16 residues. Per the germline V gene, CDR1 is KGHSH and CDR2 is LQKENI. DNA for the CDR3: TGTGCCAGTTTACCCAATTTTGCAGGGTCGGACTATGGCTACACCTTC. It specifies CASLPNFAGSDYGYTF. The full variable domain, rest sourced from reference TRBV18 and TRBJ1-2, is NAGVMQNPRHLVRRRGQEARLRCSPMKGHSHVYWYRQLPEEGLKFMVYLQKENIIDESGMPKERFSAEFPKEGPSILRIQQVVRGDSAAYFCASLPNFAGSDYGYTFGSGTRLTVV.

The chain has TRBV6-4 and TRBJ2-2, with D maybe TRBD1 (5 bases). Germline CDR1 reads MRHNA; CDR2 reads SNTAGT. V shed 4 bases and J shed 7 bases, with 10 bases lying between them. There are 13 residues in the CDR3. The CDR3 is CASSALQGGELFF. CDR3 sequence (DNA): TGTGCCAGCAGTGCCCTTCAGGGCGGGGAGCTGTTTTTT.

This clone showed up many times. The chain employs TRBV6-2 or TRBV6-3 and TRBJ1-4, with TRBD1 matching over 7 bases. With V trimmed by 0 bases and J by 7 bases, 14 bases remained unmatched. Germline lookup yields CDR1 MNHEY and CDR2 SVGEGT. The CDR3 is 18 amino acids. The CDR3 here is CASSYSKIIQGRGEKLFF. CDR3 coding DNA: TGTGCCAGCAGTTACTCGAAAATAATACAGGGGCGGGGTGAAAAACTGTTTTTT.

The rearrangement uses TRBV3-1 (or the pseudogene TRBV3-2) and TRBJ1-1, with D unclear. The V gene lost 1 base and the J gene lost 11 bases, with 8 bases spanning the gap. Germline assignment: CDR1 LGHDT and CDR2 YNNKEL (reference sequence). The CDR3 covers 11 residues. The CDR3 region is CASSQAGNAFF. As DNA, the CDR3 is TGTGCCAGCAGCCAAGCGGGGAATGCTTTCTTT.

The V call is TRBV3-1 (or the pseudogene TRBV3-2), the J call TRBJ2-7; D is possibly TRBD2 (6 bases). This CDR3 spans 15 amino acids. Germline V gives CDR1 LGHDT, CDR2 YNNKEL (reference sequence). The V and J ends lost 0 bases and 7 bases respectively, with 16 bases between them. CDR3 amino acids: CASSQDFTAGNEQYF. The CDR3 bases are TGTGCCAGCAGCCAAGATTTTACAGCGGGCAATGAGCAGTACTTC.

This chain joins TRBV20-1 and TRBJ1-2; no reliable D call. Looked up from germline, CDR1 is DFQATT and CDR2 is SNEGSKA (reference sequence). The V end was cut by 3 bases, the J end by 5 bases, with 19 bases between. This CDR3 contains 15 residues. This CDR3 reads CSASDSGGIGYGYTF. CDR3 bases: TGCAGTGCTAGTGATTCGGGAGGAATTGGGTATGGCTACACCTTC.

The rearrangement uses TRBV3-1 (or the pseudogene TRBV3-2) and TRBJ1-2, with D hard to call. Trimming stripped 0 bases from V and 2 bases from J, with 7 bases between. Germline CDR1 is LGHDT and CDR2 is YNNKEL (reference sequence). This CDR3 has 14 residues. Here the CDR3 reads CASSQEGRNYGYTF. CDR3 DNA: TGTGCCAGCAGCCAAGAGGGGAGGAACTATGGCTACACCTTC.

The J gene is TRBJ2-2, the V gene TRBV7-7; 8 bases are shared with TRBD2. Germline V gene lookup returns CDR1 SSHAT and CDR2 FNYEAQ (reference sequence). There are 14 residues in the CDR3. V lost 5 bases to trimming and J lost 7 bases; unmatched junction nucleotides: 6. The CDR3 reads CASSPGLVGGELFF. In DNA, the CDR3 is TGTGCCAGCAGCCCGGGACTAGTTGGCGGGGAGCTGTTTTTT.

The chain carries TRBV7-9 and TRBJ2-7; weak D call: TRBD1 (6 bases). Germline V gives CDR1 SEHNR, CDR2 FQNEAQ (reference sequence). This CDR3 comprises 14 residues. Deletions cut 3 bases from V and 3 bases from J, with 12 bases between. The CDR3 here is CASSFRDRNYEQYF. The CDR3 DNA reads TGTGCCAGCAGCTTTCGAGACAGGAACTACGAGCAGTACTTC.

This clone was detected only once. J is TRBJ2-3 and V is TRBV19, with 8 bases aligning to TRBD1. CDR1 is LNHDA, CDR2 SQIVND, per germline (reference sequence). This CDR3 comprises 14 residues. Trimming removed 10 bases from V and 0 bases from J; junction bases left unmatched: 6. The CDR3 protein is CATTTGGSTDTQYF. CDR3 nucleotide sequence: TGTGCCACAACAACAGGGGGTAGCACAGATACGCAGTATTTT. Using reference TRBV19 and TRBJ2-3 for the parts outside the CDR3, the full variable domain is DGGITQSPKYLFRKEGQNVTLSCEQNLNHDAMYWYRQDPGQGLRLIYYSQIVNDFQKGDIAEGYSVSREKKESFPLTVTSAQKNPTAFYLCATTTGGSTDTQYFGPGTRLTVL.

The chain is built from TRBV5-6 and TRBJ1-6; D not resolved. The CDR3 is 13 residues long. The germline V gene has CDR1 SGHDT and CDR2 YYEEEE. V was pared by 3 bases and J by 7 bases, with 8 bases between. The CDR3 sequence: CASSSNQNSPLHF. As DNA, the CDR3 is TGTGCCAGCAGCTCCAACCAGAATTCACCCCTCCACTTT.

This chain links TRBV6-5 with TRBJ1-1; the match to TRBD1 covers 9 bases. The CDR3 is 15 residues long. Germline loops: CDR1 MNHEY, CDR2 SVGAGI. With 4 bases clipped from V and 0 bases from J, the junction kept 3 bases outside the gene matches. CDR3 protein: CASSLQGAVNTEAFF. CDR3 DNA sequence: TGTGCCAGCAGTTTACAGGGGGCGGTGAACACTGAAGCTTTCTTT.

The CDR3 reads CASSFLDGSGETQYF. The CDR3 nucleotides are TGTGCCAGCAGCTTCCTTGATGGTAGCGGAGAGACCCAGTACTTC. This rearrangement joins TRBV7-8 to TRBJ2-5; a weak D match, TRBD2 (6 bases). V lost 3 bases, J lost 4 bases, and 15 bases lay in between. Germline V CDR1 and CDR2: SGHVS, FQNEAQ. The CDR3 runs 15 residues. Drawing the rest from reference TRBV7-8 and TRBJ2-5, the complete variable domain is GAGVSQSPRYKVAKRGQDVALRCDPISGHVSLFWYQQALGQGPEFLTYFQNEAQLDKSGLPSDRFFAERPEGSVSTLKIQRTQQEDSAVYLCASSFLDGSGETQYFGPGTRLLVL.

The chain employs TRBV10-3 and TRBJ2-5; D is perhaps TRBD1 (6 bases). The CDR3 extends over 16 amino acids. The V and J ends lost 0 bases and 5 bases respectively, with 16 bases between them. The germline gives CDR1 ENHRY, CDR2 SYGVKD. CDR3 sequence reads: CAISESTLSGVETQYF. Written as DNA, the CDR3 is TGTGCCATCAGTGAGTCGACTCTCTCAGGGGTGGAGACCCAGTACTTC.

The chain recombines TRBV7-9 with TRBJ1-1; perhaps TRBD1 as D (5 bases). Germline V gene sequence: CDR1 SEHNR, CDR2 FQNEAQ (reference sequence). Trimming stripped 1 base from V and 5 bases from J, with 8 bases between. CDR3 length equals 13 residues. The CDR3, as DNA: TGTGCCAGCAGCTTAGGGGGGGAGACTGAAGCTTTCTTT. Its translation: CASSLGGETEAFF.

This sequence joins TRBV28 and TRBJ1-5; weak D call: TRBD1 (6 bases). Germline loops: CDR1 MDHEN, CDR2 SYDVKM. V lost 6 bases and J lost 4, with 16 bases in between. The CDR3 runs to 15 residues. The CDR3 loop is CASSPGGQTNQPQHF. In DNA, the CDR3 is TGTGCCAGCAGCCCCGGTGGACAGACAAATCAGCCCCAGCATTTT.

Notes on this clone: Additional DNA sequences in this sample encode the identical CDR3. This CDR3 reads CASSQDGGLGNQPQHF. CDR3 DNA: TGCGCCAGCAGCCAAGATGGCGGTTTGGGCAATCAGCCCCAGCATTTT. The gene calls are TRBV4-1 and TRBJ1-5; no definite D call. The V end was cut by 0 bases, the J end by 2 bases, with 11 bases between. This CDR3 has 16 amino acids. The germline gives CDR1 MGHRA, CDR2 YSYEKL.

The gene calls are TRBV7-2 and TRBJ1-2, with D unclear. With 2 bases removed from V and 0 bases from J, the gap between germline ends came to 13 bases. CDR3 size: 16 residues. Per germline, CDR1 SGHTA and CDR2 FQGNSA. The CDR3 nucleotides read TGTGCCAGCAGCTTATATACAGCCGATACTAACTATGGCTACACCTTC. Translating it yields CASSLYTADTNYGYTF. The variable domain in full, with the rest retrieved from reference TRBV7-2 and TRBJ1-2, is GAGVSQSPSNKVTEKGKDVELRCDPISGHTALYWYRQSLGQGLEFLIYFQGNSAPDKSGLPSDRFSAERTGGSVSTLTIQRTQQEDSAVYLCASSLYTADTNYGYTFGSGTRLTVV.

This clone was observed once. V and J are TRBV25-1 and TRBJ1-1; no reliable D call. The CDR3 has 11 residues. Trimming pared 6 bases from V and 8 bases from J, leaving 10 bases between. From germline, CDR1 is MGHDK and CDR2 SYGVNS. The chain's CDR3 is CASRGLAEAFF. CDR3 DNA sequence: TGTGCCAGCAGGGGCCTTGCCGAAGCTTTCTTT.

The genes are TRBV10-1 and TRBJ2-1; D possibly corresponds to TRBD2 (5 bases). CDR3 length equals 15 residues. In germline, CDR1 is WNHNN, CDR2 SYGVQD (reference sequence). Trimming stripped 3 bases from V and 4 bases from J, with 13 bases between. The CDR3 sequence: CASSDDGITYNEQFF. CDR3 nucleotide sequence: TGCGCCAGCAGTGACGACGGGATCACGTACAATGAGCAGTTCTTC.

V usage is TRBV28 and J usage is TRBJ1-6, with TRBD1 as a possible D gene (6 bases). V was pared by 5 bases and J by 0 bases, with 11 bases between. Germline values: CDR1 MDHEN, CDR2 SYDVKM. The CDR3 totals 16 residues. The CDR3: CASSLRGGSYNSPLHF. DNA of the CDR3: TGTGCCAGCAGTCTAAGAGGGGGCTCCTATAATTCACCCCTCCACTTT.

This clone was recorded a few times. V gene TRBV27 combines with J gene TRBJ1-1, with 7 bases aligning to TRBD1. The CDR3 runs 16 residues. Germline trimming cut 3 bases from V and 0 bases from J; bases unmatched to any gene: 7. The V gene's germline CDR1 is MNHEY and CDR2 SMNVEV (reference sequence). The CDR3 sequence is CASSFSRTGLNTEAFF. CDR3 DNA: TGTGCCAGCAGTTTCTCCAGGACAGGACTGAACACTGAAGCTTTCTTT.

This clone was picked up one time. V is TRBV28 and J is TRBJ2-6; D is perhaps TRBD1 (6 bases). CDR3 length: 15 residues. With 5 bases removed from V and 0 bases from J, the gap between germline ends came to 8 bases. Germline V gene lookup returns CDR1 MDHEN and CDR2 SYDVKM. CDR3 coding DNA: TGTGCCAGCAGTGTCAGGGGCTCTGGGGCCAACGTCCTGACTTTC. It translates to CASSVRGSGANVLTF.

This chain links TRBV11-3 with TRBJ2-2; D is possibly TRBD2 (5 bases). Germline CDR1 and CDR2: SGHNT and YENEEA. V lost 1 base and J 1 base, leaving 7 bases between the germline ends. The CDR3 totals 15 residues. CDR3 sequence (DNA): TGTGCCAGCAGCTTAGGAGGGTTGAACACCGGGGAGCTGTTTTTT. It encodes CASSLGGLNTGELFF.